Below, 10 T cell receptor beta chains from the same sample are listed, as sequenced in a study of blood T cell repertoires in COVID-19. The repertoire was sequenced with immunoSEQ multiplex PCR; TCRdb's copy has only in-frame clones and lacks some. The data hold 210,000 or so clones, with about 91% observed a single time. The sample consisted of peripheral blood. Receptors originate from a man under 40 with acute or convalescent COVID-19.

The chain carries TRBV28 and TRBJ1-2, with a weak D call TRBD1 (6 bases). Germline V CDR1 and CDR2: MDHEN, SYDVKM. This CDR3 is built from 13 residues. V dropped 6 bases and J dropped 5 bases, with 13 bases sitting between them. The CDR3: CASRVGTSYGYTF. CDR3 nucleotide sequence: TGTGCCAGCAGGGTTGGGACAAGTTATGGCTACACCTTC.

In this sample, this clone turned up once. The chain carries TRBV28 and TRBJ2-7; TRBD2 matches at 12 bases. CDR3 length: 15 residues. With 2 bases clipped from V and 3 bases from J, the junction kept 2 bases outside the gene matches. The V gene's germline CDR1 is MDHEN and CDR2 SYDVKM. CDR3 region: CASSLASGGGYEQYF. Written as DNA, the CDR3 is TGTGCCAGCAGTTTAGCTAGCGGGGGGGGCTACGAGCAGTACTTC.

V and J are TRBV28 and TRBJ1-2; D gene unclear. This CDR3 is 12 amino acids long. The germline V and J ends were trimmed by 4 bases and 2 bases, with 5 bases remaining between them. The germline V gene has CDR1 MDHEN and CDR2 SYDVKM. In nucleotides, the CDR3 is TGTGCCAGCAGTTACATAAACTATGGCTACACCTTC. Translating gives CASSYINYGYTF.

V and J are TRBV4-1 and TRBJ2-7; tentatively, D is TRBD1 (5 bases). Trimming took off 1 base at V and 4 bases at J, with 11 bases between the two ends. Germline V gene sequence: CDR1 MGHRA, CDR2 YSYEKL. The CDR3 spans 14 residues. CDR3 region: CASSQAGRVYEQYF. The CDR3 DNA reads TGCGCCAGCAGCCAAGCGGGCAGGGTGTACGAGCAGTACTTC.

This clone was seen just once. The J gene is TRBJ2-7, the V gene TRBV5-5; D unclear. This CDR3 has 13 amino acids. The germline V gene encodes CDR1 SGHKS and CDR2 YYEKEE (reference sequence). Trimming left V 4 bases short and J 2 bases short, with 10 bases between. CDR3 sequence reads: CASSTAPTYEQYF. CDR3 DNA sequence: TGTGCCAGCAGCACCGCGCCCACCTACGAGCAGTACTTC.

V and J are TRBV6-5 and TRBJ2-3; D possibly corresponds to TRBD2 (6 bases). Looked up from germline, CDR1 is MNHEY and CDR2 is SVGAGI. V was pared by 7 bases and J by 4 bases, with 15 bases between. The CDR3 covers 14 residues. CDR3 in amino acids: CASKFRGGADTQYF. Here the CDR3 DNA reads TGTGCCAGCAAGTTCCGGGGAGGCGCAGATACGCAGTATTTT.

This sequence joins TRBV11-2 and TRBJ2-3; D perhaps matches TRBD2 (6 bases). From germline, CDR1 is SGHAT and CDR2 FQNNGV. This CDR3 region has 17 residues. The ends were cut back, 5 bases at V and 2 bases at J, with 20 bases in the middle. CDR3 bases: TGTGCCAGCAGCAGGCGGGGATCTGGGGCCAACACAGATACGCAGTATTTT. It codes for CASSRRGSGANTDTQYF.

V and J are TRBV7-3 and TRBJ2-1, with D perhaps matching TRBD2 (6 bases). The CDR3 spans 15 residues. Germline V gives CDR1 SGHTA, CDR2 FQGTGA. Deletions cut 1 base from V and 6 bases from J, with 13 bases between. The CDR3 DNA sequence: TGTGCCAGCAGCTTAAGGGGGACTCAGGTCAATGAGCAGTTCTTC. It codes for CASSLRGTQVNEQFF.

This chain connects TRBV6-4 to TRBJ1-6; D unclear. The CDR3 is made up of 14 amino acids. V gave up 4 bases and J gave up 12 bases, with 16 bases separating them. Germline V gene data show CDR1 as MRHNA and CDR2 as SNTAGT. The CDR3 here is CASSVGAENGPLHF. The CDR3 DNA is TGTGCCAGCAGTGTAGGTGCGGAGAACGGACCCCTCCACTTT.

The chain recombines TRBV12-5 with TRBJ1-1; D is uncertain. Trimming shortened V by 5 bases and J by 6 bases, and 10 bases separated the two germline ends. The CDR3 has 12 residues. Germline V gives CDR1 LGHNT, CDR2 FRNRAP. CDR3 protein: CASGPEGPEAFF. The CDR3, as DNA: TGTGCTAGTGGTCCCGAGGGCCCTGAAGCTTTCTTT.